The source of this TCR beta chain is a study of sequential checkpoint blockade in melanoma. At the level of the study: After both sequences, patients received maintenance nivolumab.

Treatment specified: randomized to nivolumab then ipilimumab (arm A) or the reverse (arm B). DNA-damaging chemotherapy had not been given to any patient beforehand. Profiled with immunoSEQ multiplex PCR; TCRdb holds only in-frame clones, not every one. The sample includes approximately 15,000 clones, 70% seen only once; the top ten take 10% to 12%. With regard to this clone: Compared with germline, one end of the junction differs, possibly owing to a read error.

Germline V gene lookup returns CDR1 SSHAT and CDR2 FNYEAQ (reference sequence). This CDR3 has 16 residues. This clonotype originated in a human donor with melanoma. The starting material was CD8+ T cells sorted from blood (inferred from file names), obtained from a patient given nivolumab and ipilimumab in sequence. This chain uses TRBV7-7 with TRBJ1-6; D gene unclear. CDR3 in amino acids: CASSPRVTALNSPLHF. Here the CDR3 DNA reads TGTGCTAGCAGCCCTCGAGTAACAGCCCTAAATTCACCCCTCCACTTT.